This TCR beta chain was retrieved from a study of blood T cell repertoires in COVID-19. Study details: Some COVID-19 samples were acute and others convalescent; all came from the United States, Italy and Spain. PBMCs, B-cell-depleted T cells, or T cells were the source of the cDNA or gDNA that made up the material.

Germline trimming cut 5 bases from V and 7 bases from J; bases unmatched to any gene: 5. In germline, CDR1 is SGHNT, CDR2 YENEEA. The CDR3 is made up of 13 amino acids. Original processing methods: Nucleated cell counts were estimated from reference gene primer amplification. The repertoire was sequenced with immunoSEQ multiplex PCR; TCRdb's copy has only in-frame clones and lacks some. The DNA gave D and trimming, while V, J and clone size come from that table. This sample has some 170,000 clones; approximately 90% occur once, and the top ten carry roughly 1.5%. The rearrangement links TRBV11-3 to TRBJ2-1; 7 bases match TRBD1. The receptor comes from a woman aged 45-59 years with acute or convalescent COVID-19. Material: peripheral blood. The CDR3 here is CASSPGGANEQFF. In DNA, the CDR3 is TGTGCCAGCAGCCCAGGGGGTGCTAATGAGCAGTTCTTC.